This T cell receptor (beta chain) is from a study of blood T cell repertoires in COVID-19. Across the whole study: Collection of acute and convalescent COVID-19 samples took place in the United States, Italy and Spain. The analysed material was cDNA or gDNA that came from T cells, B-cell-depleted T cells, or PBMCs.

Source study methods: Cell counts per sample came from amplifying reference gene primers. Clones were read by immunoSEQ multiplex PCR, and TCRdb kept only the in-frame ones, dropping some. The V and J calls and clone size are taken from that table; D and trimming were inferred from the DNA. The sample yields a few hundred thousand clones, about 90% seen once. The clonotype comes from a middle-aged woman with acute or convalescent COVID-19. Material for sequencing was peripheral blood.

DNA of the CDR3: TGTGCCAGCAGTGAGGGGCGGGGGGGCAGGCTTTCGTCGGAGCAGTTCTTC. Translation gives CASSEGRGGRLSSEQFF. J is TRBJ2-1 and V is TRBV6-1, with 9 bases fitting TRBD2. This CDR3 is 17 amino acids long. The V segment lost 3 bases and the J segment 10 bases; nucleotides outside the gene matches: 16. Germline V lookup: CDR1 MNHNS, CDR2 SASEGT.